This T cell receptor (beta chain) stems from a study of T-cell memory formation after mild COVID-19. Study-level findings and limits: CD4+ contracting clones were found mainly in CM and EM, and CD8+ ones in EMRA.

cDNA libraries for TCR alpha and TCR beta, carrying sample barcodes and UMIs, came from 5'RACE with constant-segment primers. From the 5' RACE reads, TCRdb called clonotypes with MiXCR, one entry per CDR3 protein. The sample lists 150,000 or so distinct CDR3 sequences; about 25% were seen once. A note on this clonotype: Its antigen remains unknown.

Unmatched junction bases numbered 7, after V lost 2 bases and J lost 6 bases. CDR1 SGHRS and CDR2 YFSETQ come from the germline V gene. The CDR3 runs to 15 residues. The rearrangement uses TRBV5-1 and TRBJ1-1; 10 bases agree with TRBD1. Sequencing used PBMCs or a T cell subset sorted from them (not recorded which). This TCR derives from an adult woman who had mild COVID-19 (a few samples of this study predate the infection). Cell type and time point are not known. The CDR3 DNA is TGCGCCAGCAGCTTCCCCGGGACAGGGGACGCTGAAGCTTTCTTT. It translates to CASSFPGTGDAEAFF.